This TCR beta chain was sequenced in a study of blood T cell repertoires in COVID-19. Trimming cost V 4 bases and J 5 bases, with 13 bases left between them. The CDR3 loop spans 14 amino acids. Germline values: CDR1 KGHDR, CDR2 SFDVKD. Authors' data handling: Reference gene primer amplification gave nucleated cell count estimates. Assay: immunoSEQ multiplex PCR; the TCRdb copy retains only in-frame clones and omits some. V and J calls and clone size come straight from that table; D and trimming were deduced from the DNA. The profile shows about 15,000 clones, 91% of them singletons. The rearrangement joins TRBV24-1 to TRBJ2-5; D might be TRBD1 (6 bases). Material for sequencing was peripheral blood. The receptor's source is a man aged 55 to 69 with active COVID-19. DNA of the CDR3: TGTGCCACCAGTGAACAGGGTTTGAGCGAGACCCAGTACTTC. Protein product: CATSEQGLSETQYF.